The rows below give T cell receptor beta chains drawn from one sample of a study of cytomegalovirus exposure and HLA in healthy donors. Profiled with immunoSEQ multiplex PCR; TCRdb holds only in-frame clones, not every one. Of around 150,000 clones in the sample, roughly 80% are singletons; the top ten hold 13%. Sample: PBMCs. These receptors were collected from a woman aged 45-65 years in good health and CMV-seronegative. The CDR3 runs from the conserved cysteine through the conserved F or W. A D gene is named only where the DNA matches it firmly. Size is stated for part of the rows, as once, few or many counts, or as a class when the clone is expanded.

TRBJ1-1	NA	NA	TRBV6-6	TGTGCCAGCAGTTACTCGAAAGCGGGGAGGGACACTGAAGCTTTCTTT	CASSYSKAGRDTEAFF
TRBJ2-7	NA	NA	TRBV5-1	TGCGCCAGCAGCTTGGGGGGGCAGAGGGAGCAGTACTTC	CASSLGGQREQYF
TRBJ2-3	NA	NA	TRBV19	TGTGCCAGTAGTCTCCCACAGGGAGGGTCCACAGATACGCAGTATTTT	CASSLPQGGSTDTQYF
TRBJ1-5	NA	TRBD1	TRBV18	TGTGCCAGCTCACCATTGGACAGGGGCTTAGGTCAGCCCCAGCATTTT	CASSPLDRGLGQPQHF
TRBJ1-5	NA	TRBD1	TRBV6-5	TGTGCCAGCAGCTCCGACAGGGGAAAGAATCAGCCCCAGCATTTT	CASSSDRGKNQPQHF
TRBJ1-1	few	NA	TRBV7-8	TGTGCCAGCACCCGCGCTGTCGTAAACACTGAAGCTTTCTTT	CASTRAVVNTEAFF
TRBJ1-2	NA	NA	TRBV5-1	TGCGCCAGCAGCGGTGGCCCCGGGGATGGCTACACCTTC	CASSGGPGDGYTF
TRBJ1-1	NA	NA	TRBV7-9	TGTGCCAGCAGCCCCCGGGAGGGCGGTTTAGAAGCTTTCTTT	CASSPREGGLEAFF
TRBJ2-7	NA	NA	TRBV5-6	TGTGCCAGCAGCTTGGGGGCCCGGTCTCACGAGCAGTACTTC	CASSLGARSHEQYF
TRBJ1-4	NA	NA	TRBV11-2	TGTGCCAGCAGCTTAGAAGGGGGTATGGAACTGTTTTTT	CASSLEGGMELFF
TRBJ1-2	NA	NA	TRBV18	TGTGCCAGCTCACCACCTTCCCAGGGGAGTAGGGATGGCTACACCTTC	CASSPPSQGSRDGYTF
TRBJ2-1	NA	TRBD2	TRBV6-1	TGTGCCAGCCTATCTAGCGGGAGACACAATGAGCAGTTCTTC	CASLSSGRHNEQFF
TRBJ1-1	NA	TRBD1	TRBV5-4	TGTGCCAGCAGCCCCGGGACAGGGGGTATAGGAAACATTGAAGCTTTCTTT	CASSPGTGGIGNIEAFF
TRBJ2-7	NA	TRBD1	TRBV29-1	TGCAGCGTTTCCGCAGGGGGCGCGTGGGAGCAGTACTTC	CSVSAGGAWEQYF
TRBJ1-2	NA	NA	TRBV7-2	TGTGCCAGCAGCTTACCCCCCGGGCAGGGCTTTAACTATGGCTACACCTTC	CASSLPPGQGFNYGYTF
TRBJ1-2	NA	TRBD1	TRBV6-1	TGTGCCAGCAGTGACCATCCCGGGACAGATAACTATGGCTACACCTTC	CASSDHPGTDNYGYTF
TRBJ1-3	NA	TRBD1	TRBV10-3	TGTGCCATCAGTGGAACACAGGGGCCTGGAAACACCATATATTTT	CAISGTQGPGNTIYF
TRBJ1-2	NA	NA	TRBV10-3	TGTGCCATCAGTAGACAGGAAAATTCCGCCTATGGCTACACCTTC	CAISRQENSAYGYTF
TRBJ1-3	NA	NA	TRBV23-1	TGCGCCAGCCCTCCCCCCTCTGGAAACACCATATATTTT	CASPPPSGNTIYF
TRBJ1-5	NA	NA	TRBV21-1	TGTGCCAGCAGCTCTAAGGTCATGTTTGGGGACAAAAGGAGCAATCAGCCCCAGCATTTT	CASSSKVMFGDKRSNQPQHF
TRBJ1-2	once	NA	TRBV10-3	TGTGCCATCAGTCCGGGGGGGGGTTCTAACTATGGCTACACCTTC	CAISPGGGSNYGYTF
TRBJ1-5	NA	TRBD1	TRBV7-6	TGTGCCAGCAGCACAGGGGGTTATCAGCCCCAGCATTTT	CASSTGGYQPQHF
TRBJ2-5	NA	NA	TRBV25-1	TGTGCCAGCAGTCCCCGCCAGGGTAACCAAGAGACCCAGTACTTC	CASSPRQGNQETQYF
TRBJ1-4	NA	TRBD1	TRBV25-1	TGTGCCAGCAGTGATTTTTCGGGGACAGCAGAAAAACTGTTTTTT	CASSDFSGTAEKLFF
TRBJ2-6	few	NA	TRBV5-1	TGCGCCAGCAGCTTGGGGCCGGGGGGCCCACTCGGGGCCAACGTCCTGACTTTC	CASSLGPGGPLGANVLTF
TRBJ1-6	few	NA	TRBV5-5	TGTGCCAGCAGCTTTTCCGGTGGCCGGGATTCACCCCTCCACTTT	CASSFSGGRDSPLHF
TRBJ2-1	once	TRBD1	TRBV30	TGTGCCTGGAGGGACAGGGAGAATGAGCAGTTCTTC	CAWRDRENEQFF
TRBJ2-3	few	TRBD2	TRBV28	TGTGCCAGCAGTTCGGGACTAGCGGGAGCAACCGATACGCAGTATTTT	CASSSGLAGATDTQYF
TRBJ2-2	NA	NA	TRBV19	TGTGCCATGGGGGGTATGGCCGGGGAGCTGTTTTTT	CAMGGMAGELFF
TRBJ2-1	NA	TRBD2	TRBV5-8	TGTGCCAGCAGCCGCGGGAGCGGGGACCACAATGAGCAGTTCTTC	CASSRGSGDHNEQFF
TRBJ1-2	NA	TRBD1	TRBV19	TGTGCCAGCGTATCGGACAGGGTTCCTTCTCGGGGCTACACCTTC	CASVSDRVPSRGYTF
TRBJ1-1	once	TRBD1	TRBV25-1	TGTGCCAGCAGTGGTCAGGGGGAAAGGAACACTGAAGCTTTCTTT	CASSGQGERNTEAFF
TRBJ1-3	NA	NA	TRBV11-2	TGTGCCAGCAGCCTTACTGGGCAGGGCTCTGGAAACACCATATATTTT	CASSLTGQGSGNTIYF
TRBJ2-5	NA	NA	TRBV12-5	TGTGCTAGCCTCGGCCCCGGGGAGACCCAGTACTTC	CASLGPGETQYF
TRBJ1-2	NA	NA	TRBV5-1	TGCGCCAGCAGCGATGGACAGCTCTATGGCTACACCTTC	CASSDGQLYGYTF